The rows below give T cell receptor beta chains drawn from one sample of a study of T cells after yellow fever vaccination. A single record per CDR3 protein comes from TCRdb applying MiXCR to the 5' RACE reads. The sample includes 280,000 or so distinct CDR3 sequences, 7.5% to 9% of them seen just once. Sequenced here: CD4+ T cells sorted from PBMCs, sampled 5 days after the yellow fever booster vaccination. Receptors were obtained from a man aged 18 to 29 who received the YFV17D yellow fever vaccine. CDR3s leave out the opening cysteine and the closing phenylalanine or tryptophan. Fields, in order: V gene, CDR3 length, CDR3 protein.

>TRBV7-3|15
ASSLGARTDKNYGYT
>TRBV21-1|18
ASRTRPGQWARGRQGGYT
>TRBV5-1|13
ASSFAYPGEETQY
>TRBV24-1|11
ATSDRGDYGYT
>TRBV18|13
ASSPTGQGLYGYT
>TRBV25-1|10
ASSEYTGDYT
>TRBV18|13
ASSPGQVNTGELF
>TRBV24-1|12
ATTFGQGTFEQF
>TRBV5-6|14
ASSSVWPEGAGGYT
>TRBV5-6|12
ASTRDRGTDTQY
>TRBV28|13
ASSLGLGNTGELF
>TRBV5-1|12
ASSPGLFTDTQY
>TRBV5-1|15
ASSPPTSGGFSYEQY
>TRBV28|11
ASSKTVAPEAF
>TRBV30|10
AWSGKTDTQY